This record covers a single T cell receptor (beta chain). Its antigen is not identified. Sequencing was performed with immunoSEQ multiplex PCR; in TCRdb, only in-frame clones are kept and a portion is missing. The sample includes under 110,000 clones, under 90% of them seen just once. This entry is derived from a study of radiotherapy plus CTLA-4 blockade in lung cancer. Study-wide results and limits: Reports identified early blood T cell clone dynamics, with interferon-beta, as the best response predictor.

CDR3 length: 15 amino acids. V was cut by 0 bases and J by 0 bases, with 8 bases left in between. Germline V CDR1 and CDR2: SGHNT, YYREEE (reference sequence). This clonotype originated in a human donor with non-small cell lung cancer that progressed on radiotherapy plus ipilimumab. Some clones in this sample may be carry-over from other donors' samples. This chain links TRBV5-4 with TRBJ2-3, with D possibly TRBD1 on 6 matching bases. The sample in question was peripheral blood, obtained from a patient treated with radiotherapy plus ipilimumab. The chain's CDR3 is CASSLGGGSTDTQYF. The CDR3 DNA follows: TGTGCCAGCAGCTTGGGAGGGGGAAGCACAGATACGCAGTATTTT.